The 10 T cell receptor beta chains below come from one sample, sequenced in a study of cytomegalovirus exposure and HLA in healthy donors. A multiplex PCR was run with 60 Vbeta primers and 13 Jbeta primers. TCRdb keeps only in-frame clones here, not all; method: immunoSEQ multiplex PCR. The sample table includes about 130,000 clones. The sequenced sample was PBMCs. The receptors come from a woman aged 55-75 years in good health and CMV-seronegative.

This rearrangement joins TRBV4-1 to TRBJ1-6; D gene unclear. Germline CDR1 and CDR2: MGHRA and YSYEKL. Trimming cost V 0 bases and J 16 bases, with 7 bases left between them. The CDR3 contains 11 residues. DNA for the CDR3: TGCGCCAGCAGCCAAGATCTTGTGCTCCACTTT. Translated, it gives CASSQDLVLHF.

This sequence joins TRBV7-9 and TRBJ2-7; 8 bases are a match to TRBD1. After removal of 4 bases from V and 5 bases from J, the junction contained 7 bases not matched to a gene. CDR1 SEHNR and CDR2 FQNEAQ come from the germline V gene (reference sequence). The CDR3 loop spans 14 amino acids. The CDR3 nucleotides read TGTGCCAGCAGCTCCGACAGGGGCTTCCACGAGCAGTACTTC. It codes for CASSSDRGFHEQYF.

V and J are TRBV28 and TRBJ1-2; D possibly corresponds to TRBD1 (5 bases). Trimming took 2 bases from V and 4 from J, leaving 11 bases between them. Germline V CDR1 and CDR2: MDHEN, SYDVKM. CDR3 length equals 14 residues. The CDR3 DNA follows: TGTGCCAGCAGTTTAGGGGGGGTAGGCTATGGCTACACCTTC. Translation: CASSLGGVGYGYTF.

The chain employs TRBV5-1 and TRBJ2-5; D perhaps matches TRBD1 (5 bases). Germline V CDR1 and CDR2: SGHRS, YFSETQ. The V and J ends lost 0 bases and 1 base respectively, with 7 bases between them. This CDR3 has 14 amino acids. CDR3: CASSLVQAQETQYF. The DNA of the CDR3 is TGCGCCAGCAGCTTGGTACAGGCCCAAGAGACCCAGTACTTC.

The genes are TRBV7-9 and TRBJ2-5, with 12 bases fitting TRBD2. The length of the CDR3 is 16 residues. With 5 bases clipped from V and 4 bases from J, the junction kept 8 bases outside the gene matches. Looked up from germline, CDR1 is SEHNR and CDR2 is FQNEAQ (reference sequence). The CDR3 DNA reads as TGTGCCAGCAGCGAAAAACTAGCGGGGGGTGGAGAGACCCAGTACTTC. Translating it yields CASSEKLAGGGETQYF.

This rearrangement joins TRBV30 to TRBJ2-7, with TRBD1 matching 8 bases. The V segment lost 5 bases and the J segment 3 bases; nucleotides outside the gene matches: 9. This CDR3 region has 14 residues. CDR1 GTSNPN and CDR2 SVGIG come from the germline V gene (reference sequence). The CDR3 DNA is TGTGCCTGGTCCCGAGGGACAGGTAGCTACGAGCAGTACTTC. Residues: CAWSRGTGSYEQYF. Complete variable domain (other parts from reference TRBV30 and TRBJ2-7): SQTIHQWPATLVQPVGSPLSLECTVEGTSNPNLYWYRQAAGRGLQLLFYSVGIGQISSEVPQNLSASRPQDRQFILSSKKLLLSDSGFYLCAWSRGTGSYEQYFGPGTRLTVT.

The chain joins TRBV5-4 to TRBJ2-7, with a tentative D call TRBD2 (5 bases). This CDR3 is 15 amino acids long. Germline loops: CDR1 SGHNT, CDR2 YYREEE (reference sequence). V lost 3 bases to trimming and J lost 5 bases, with 18 bases between them. The CDR3 protein is CASSSLEGSFDEQYF. CDR3 bases: TGTGCCAGCAGCTCCCTCGAGGGTAGTTTCGACGAGCAGTACTTC.

This chain links TRBV19 with TRBJ1-2, with 10 bases aligning to TRBD1. Trimming at V came to 3 bases and at J to 6 bases, leaving 7 bases not matched to a gene. The germline V gene has CDR1 LNHDA and CDR2 SQIVND (reference sequence). The CDR3 is 15 residues long. Written as DNA, the CDR3 is TGTGCCAGTAGTATCTCCGGGACAGGGGTTGATGGCTACACCTTC. Its translation is CASSISGTGVDGYTF. Full variable domain (remainder filled in from reference TRBV19 and TRBJ1-2): DGGITQSPKYLFRKEGQNVTLSCEQNLNHDAMYWYRQDPGQGLRLIYYSQIVNDFQKGDIAEGYSVSREKKESFPLTVTSAQKNPTAFYLCASSISGTGVDGYTFGSGTRLTVV.

The chain carries TRBV5-5 and TRBJ1-5; 9 positions agree with TRBD1. The ends lost 4 bases at V and 6 bases at J; junction bases unmatched: 11. CDR1 SGHKS and CDR2 YYEKEE come from the germline V gene (reference sequence). The CDR3 is 16 amino acids. The CDR3 reads CASSPRDREGGQPQHF. The CDR3, as DNA: TGTGCCAGCAGCCCTCGGGACAGGGAGGGAGGTCAGCCCCAGCATTTT. The whole variable domain, filled in from reference TRBV5-5 and TRBJ1-5, reads DAGVTQSPTHLIKTRGQQVTLRCSPISGHKSVSWYQQVLGQGPQFIFQYYEKEERGRGNFPDRFSARQFPNYSSELNVNALLLGDSALYLCASSPRDREGGQPQHFGDGTRLSIL.

This chain joins TRBV9 and TRBJ2-1; TRBD2 might be the D (5 bases). There are 16 residues in the CDR3. Germline loops: CDR1 SGDLS, CDR2 YYNGEE. V lost 4 bases and J lost 1, with 15 bases in between. The CDR3 sequence is CASSPHPAGSYNEQFF. CDR3 in DNA: TGTGCCAGCAGCCCTCATCCCGCGGGTTCCTACAATGAGCAGTTCTTC.